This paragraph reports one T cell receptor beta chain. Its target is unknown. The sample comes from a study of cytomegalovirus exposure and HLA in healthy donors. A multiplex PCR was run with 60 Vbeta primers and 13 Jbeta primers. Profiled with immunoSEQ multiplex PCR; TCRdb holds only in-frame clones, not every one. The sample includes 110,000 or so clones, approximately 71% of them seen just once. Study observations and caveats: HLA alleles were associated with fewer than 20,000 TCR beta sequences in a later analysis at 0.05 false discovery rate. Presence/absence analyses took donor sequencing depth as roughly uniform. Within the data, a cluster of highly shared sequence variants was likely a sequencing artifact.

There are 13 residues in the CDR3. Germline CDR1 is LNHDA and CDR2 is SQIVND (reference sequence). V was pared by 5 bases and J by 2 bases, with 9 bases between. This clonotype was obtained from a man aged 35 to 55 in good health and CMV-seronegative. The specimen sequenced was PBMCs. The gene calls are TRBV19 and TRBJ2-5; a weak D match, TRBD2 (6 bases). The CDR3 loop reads CASSWAGQETQYF. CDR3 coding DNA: TGTGCCAGTAGTTGGGCGGGACAAGAGACCCAGTACTTC.